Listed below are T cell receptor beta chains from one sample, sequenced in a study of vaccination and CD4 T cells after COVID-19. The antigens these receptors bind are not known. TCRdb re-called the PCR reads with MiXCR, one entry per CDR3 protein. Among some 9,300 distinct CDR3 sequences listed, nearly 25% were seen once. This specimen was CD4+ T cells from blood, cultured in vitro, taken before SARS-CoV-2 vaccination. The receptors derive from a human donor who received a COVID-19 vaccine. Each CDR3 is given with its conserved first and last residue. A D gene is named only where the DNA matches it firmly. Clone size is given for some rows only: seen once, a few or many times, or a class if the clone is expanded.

CDR3 DNA: TGTGCCAGCAGGACTTCCCGGCTAGGGGGCACAGATACGCAGTATTTT
CDR3 protein: CASRTSRLGGTDTQYF
D gene: NA
J gene: TRBJ2-3
V gene: TRBV2
clone size: few

CDR3 DNA: TGCGCCAGCAGCTTGGCGCCTCAAGAGACCCAGTACTTC
CDR3 protein: CASSLAPQETQYF
D gene: NA
J gene: TRBJ2-5
V gene: TRBV5-1
clone size: NA

CDR3 DNA: TGTGCCAGCAGCTTACGAGGGCCTCAGAACACCGGGGAGCTGTTTTTT
CDR3 protein: CASSLRGPQNTGELFF
D gene: NA
J gene: TRBJ2-2
V gene: TRBV7-8
clone size: few

CDR3 DNA: TGCGCCAGCAGCTTGGATGGGAGGTACGAGCAGTACTTC
CDR3 protein: CASSLDGRYEQYF
D gene: NA
J gene: TRBJ2-7
V gene: TRBV5-1
clone size: few

CDR3 DNA: TGTGCCAGCAGTTTCCCAAGGGGGGGGGACCGCTTGAACACTGAAGCTTTCTTT
CDR3 protein: CASSFPRGGDRLNTEAFF
D gene: NA
J gene: TRBJ1-1
V gene: TRBV6-5
clone size: few

CDR3 DNA: TGTGCCAGTAGATCAGGGGGCGCGGGCGGGGAGCTGTTTTTT
CDR3 protein: CASRSGGAGGELFF
D gene: TRBD1
J gene: TRBJ2-2
V gene: TRBV19
clone size: few

CDR3 DNA: TGTGCCAGCAGTTACTGGGACTATCAAACCTACGAGCAGTACTTC
CDR3 protein: CASSYWDYQTYEQYF
D gene: TRBD2
J gene: TRBJ2-7
V gene: TRBV6-5
clone size: once

CDR3 DNA: TGCGCCAGCAGGGATGCTACGGCTAGCGGCACAGATACGCAGTATTTT
CDR3 protein: CASRDATASGTDTQYF
D gene: NA
J gene: TRBJ2-3
V gene: TRBV10-2
clone size: NA

CDR3 DNA: TGTGCCAGCAGTGACTGGCAGGCCAATCAGCCCCAGCATTTT
CDR3 protein: CASSDWQANQPQHF
D gene: NA
J gene: TRBJ1-5
V gene: TRBV2
clone size: NA

CDR3 DNA: TGTGCCAGCTCACCACCCTTGGACGCGGCTTACACAGATACGCAGTATTTT
CDR3 protein: CASSPPLDAAYTDTQYF
D gene: NA
J gene: TRBJ2-3
V gene: TRBV18
clone size: NA

CDR3 DNA: TGTGCCAGCAGTGAATTTGGGGGCAACTATAATTCACCCCTCCACTTT
CDR3 protein: CASSEFGGNYNSPLHF
D gene: NA
J gene: TRBJ1-6
V gene: TRBV6-1
clone size: few

CDR3 DNA: TGTGCCAGCAGCGAGGGAGGGGCCCGGGAACACGAGCAGTACTTC
CDR3 protein: CASSEGGAREHEQYF
D gene: TRBD2
J gene: TRBJ2-7
V gene: TRBV9
clone size: NA

CDR3 DNA: TGTGCCAGCAGCTTGATGACAGGGGCATCCTACGAGCAGTACTTC
CDR3 protein: CASSLMTGASYEQYF
D gene: TRBD1
J gene: TRBJ2-7
V gene: TRBV5-4
clone size: NA

CDR3 DNA: TGTGCCAGCAGCTTCTCCCCAGGGGGCGGTAATGAAAAACTGTTTTTT
CDR3 protein: CASSFSPGGGNEKLFF
D gene: TRBD1
J gene: TRBJ1-4
V gene: TRBV11-3
clone size: NA

CDR3 DNA: TGTGCCAGCAGTGAGCGGACACTAGGGGGTCAGCCCCAGCATTTT
CDR3 protein: CASSERTLGGQPQHF
D gene: NA
J gene: TRBJ1-5
V gene: TRBV6-1
clone size: few

CDR3 DNA: TGCAGTGCTAGACCATCAGGGGGCCGGGAGACCCAGTACTTC
CDR3 protein: CSARPSGGRETQYF
D gene: TRBD1
J gene: TRBJ2-5
V gene: TRBV20-1
clone size: few

CDR3 DNA: TGCAGTGCTAGTTTAGGGGGTGGGGTGCTAGTGGATACGCAGTATTTT
CDR3 protein: CSASLGGGVLVDTQYF
D gene: NA
J gene: TRBJ2-3
V gene: TRBV20-1
clone size: few

CDR3 DNA: TGTGCCAGCGCCTCAACAGGGAACACCGGGGAGCTGTTTTTT
CDR3 protein: CASASTGNTGELFF
D gene: NA
J gene: TRBJ2-2
V gene: TRBV2
clone size: NA

CDR3 DNA: TGCAGTGCTAGAGAGGGGCGAGGCGGGGCCTCCTACGAGCAGTACTTC
CDR3 protein: CSAREGRGGASYEQYF
D gene: NA
J gene: TRBJ2-7
V gene: TRBV20-1
clone size: few

CDR3 DNA: TGCAGCGTGAGAGGTCCCGACAGGGGTTGGGGCACTGAAGCTTTCTTT
CDR3 protein: CSVRGPDRGWGTEAFF
D gene: TRBD1
J gene: TRBJ1-1
V gene: TRBV29-1
clone size: NA

CDR3 DNA: TGTGCCAGCAGTGACGAGGCGGGACCCAAAAACATTCAGTACTTC
CDR3 protein: CASSDEAGPKNIQYF
D gene: NA
J gene: TRBJ2-4
V gene: TRBV6-4
clone size: few

CDR3 DNA: TGTGCCAGCAGCTTACGGGGAATGAACACTGAAGCTTTCTTT
CDR3 protein: CASSLRGMNTEAFF
D gene: NA
J gene: TRBJ1-1
V gene: TRBV7-2
clone size: NA

CDR3 DNA: TGTGCCAGCAGAAGACAGGGAGAGTTATCTAAACCTTTCTTT
CDR3 protein: CASRRQGELSKPFF
D gene: TRBD1
J gene: TRBJ1-1
V gene: TRBV12-3/TRBV12-4
clone size: NA

CDR3 DNA: TGTGCTAGTGATGCCTCCGGGACAGGGGCATATAGCAATCAGCCCCAGCATTTT
CDR3 protein: CASDASGTGAYSNQPQHF
D gene: TRBD1
J gene: TRBJ1-5
V gene: TRBV12-5
clone size: medium-sized